This T cell receptor (beta chain) was observed in a study of neoadjuvant anti-PD-1 for oral cavity cancer. The CDR3 consists of 17 residues. The data were produced by immunoSEQ multiplex PCR, yet TCRdb's version contains in-frame clones alone and is incomplete. In the table there are some 16,000 clones, 55% to 70% of which are singletons. This receptor was obtained from a person aged 35-80 years with oral cavity squamous cell carcinoma. This chain connects TRBV12-2 to TRBJ2-7; no check of the table's D call, TRBD2, against the DNA was made. TRBV12-2 is flagged as a pseudogene. The material sequenced was PBMCs, taken before nivolumab (anti-PD-1) treatment. For the CDR3, the DNA is TGTGCAAGTCGCTTAGAGAGGAATGTCGGGAGGGCGTACGAGCAGTACTTC. Its translation is CASRLERNVGRAYEQYF.